This T cell receptor (beta chain) was observed in a study of T-cell memory formation after mild COVID-19 (dated by TCRdb to about 2021). Looking at the study overall: TCR sequence clusters from the two donors were largely donor specific. In two donors, T-cell clones that expanded and contracted after mild COVID-19 were tracked by sequencing TCRalpha and TCRbeta repertoires over time. The cohort was made up of two young adult volunteers, one female and one male, who were previously healthy.

This clonotype was counted only a few times. No antigen is known for it. No qualities accompany the bases; no much larger clone lies one base away. Reading from cysteine to phenylalanine, the CDR3 counts 19 amino acids. The sequence is cut down to CDR3 DNA, 57 bases in frame from base 1. V is pruned by 4 bases and J by 5 bases, leaving 19 bases of the junction without a gene match. CDR1 and CDR2 (MGHRA, YSYEKL) derive from the germline V gene. Instrument used: Illumina NovaSeq 6000. TCRalpha and TCRbeta cDNA libraries were constructed by 5'RACE with constant-segment primers, with sample barcodes and unique molecular identifiers being introduced. RNA was extracted from every sample with Trizol reagent. Libraries were amplified in two PCR steps, with a second sample barcode and Illumina TruSeq adapters added in the second step. The libraries were sequenced on an Illumina NovaSeq using 2 x 150 bp paired-end reads. The paper's processing steps were these. The reads were demultiplexed and collapsed into UMI-guided consensus sequences using migec v1.2.7. Using mixcr v2.1.11, UMI consensuses were aligned to TRA and TRB V and J templates and then assembled into clonotypes. Expanded or contracted clonotypes were those called significant by both edgeR and NoisET, with noise models trained on biological replicates. edgeR calls used a false discovery rate-adjusted p below 0.01 and a log2 fold-change threshold of 1. As an exploratory analysis of dynamics, max-normalized trajectories of the 1000 most abundant clonotypes were examined with PCA combined with hierarchical clustering. Each responding clone was given a CD4 or CD8 phenotype based on the CD4+ and CD8+ repertoires, which had been sequenced separately. TCRdb cleaned the public reads at Q25 with fastp, built clones with MiXCR and kept in-frame beta chains. Every distinct CDR3 protein forms one entry, paired with its most common genes and DNA. TCRdb's processing, not the authors' own work, is the source of the V and J calls. In this sample the table shows over 400,000 distinct CDR3 sequences, less than 25% of which occur a single time. Roughly 13% of the sample lies in the top ten.

Study-wide findings and limitations: Whether the second-wave clones peaking on day 37 were SARS-CoV-2 specific was not confirmed. The detection of some responding clones in pre-infection memory suggests that pre-existing cross-reactive memory T cells joined the SARS-CoV-2 response. Balanced CD4/CD8 phenotypes were observed for clones contracting from day 15 to 85, whereas a bias towards CD4+ was observed for a second wave of clones expanding from day 15 to 37. Only two mild cases were covered in the study, and larger cohorts including severe cases with pre-infection samples were considered necessary. Contracting CD4+ clones were located mainly in the CM and EM memory subsets, whereas CD8+ clones were found to be enriched in EMRA.

PBMCs were isolated by Ficoll-Paque density gradient centrifugation. The receptor was isolated from an adult woman who had mild COVID-19 (a few samples of this study predate the infection). The sample titles of this study are shuffled in the database, so cell type and time point are left out; the donor was told from shared clones. The chain links TRBV4-1 with TRBJ2-7, and 11 junction bases match TRBD2. Sequenced: PBMCs or a T cell subset sorted from them (not recorded which). The nucleotides are TGCGCCAGCAGCCGGGCAGGGGATATAGCGGGGGGGCCGATCGACGAGCAGTACTTC. It specifies CASSRAGDIAGGPIDEQYF.